Given below is one T cell receptor beta chain in context. Its antigen is still unknown. These data come from a study of regulatory T cells in long-lasting Graves disease. Study-level findings and limits: When disease was persistent, TRBV28, TRBJ1-2 and TRBJ2-5 were the favored segments.

Libraries of TCR beta came from iRepertoire HTBI primers plus Arm-PCR of CDR3 regions. TCRdb processed the multiplex PCR reads anew with MiXCR; each CDR3 protein has one entry. The sample lists some 330,000 distinct CDR3 sequences; approximately 25% were seen once. The CDR3 is 13 residues long. V lost 6 bases, J lost 4 bases, and 10 bases lay in between. Time point: persistent/refractory GD, antithyroid drugs over 5 years with positive TRAb. Extracted PBMC RNA gave rise to the TCR library. An endocrinology department in Xi'an, China, supplied the patients. This TCR derives from a woman between 40 and 50 years old with Graves disease. This chain joins TRBV12-3 or TRBV12-4 and TRBJ1-5; D gene unclear. Sequencing used peripheral blood mononuclear cells (PBMCs), obtained when the disease was refractory, from a patient treated with antithyroid drugs. CDR3 sequence (DNA): TGTGCCAGCAGCCAGGTCTGGAATCAGCCCCAGCATTTT. It is translated as CASSQVWNQPQHF.